The 7 T cell receptor beta chains listed next were all sequenced from one sample in a study of cytomegalovirus exposure and HLA in healthy donors. The PCR was carried out with 60 Vbeta primers and 13 Jbeta primers. TCRdb's copy holds only in-frame clones and misses some; the assay was immunoSEQ multiplex PCR. This table has 100,000 to 150,000 clones, approximately 73% appearing once. The sample was PBMCs. These receptors all stem from a man aged 55-75 years in good health and CMV-seropositive.

The chain's CDR3 is CASSLPTSGSLANTGELFF. Here the CDR3 DNA reads TGTGCCAGCAGCCTCCCGACTAGCGGGAGCCTCGCGAACACCGGGGAGCTGTTTTTT. This chain connects TRBV7-2 to TRBJ2-2; 12 bases match TRBD2. Germline V CDR1 and CDR2: SGHTA, FQGNSA. The CDR3 has 19 residues. V trimming: 5 bases; J trimming: 0 bases; junction bases outside the gene matches: 10.

This chain links TRBV30 with TRBJ1-2; a weak D match, TRBD1 (5 bases). V lost 8 bases, J lost 1 base, and 8 bases lay in between. The CDR3 is made up of 11 amino acids. Germline CDR1 reads GTSNPN; CDR2 reads SVGIG (reference sequence). The CDR3 coding sequence is TGTGCCGGGGGACTTAACTATGGCTACACCTTC. Its protein is CAGGLNYGYTF.

This rearrangement joins TRBV30 to TRBJ1-1; 9 nucleotides align to TRBD1. The CDR3 totals 15 residues. V lost 1 base and J lost 3; bases outside the gene matches: 6. Per germline, CDR1 GTSNPN and CDR2 SVGIG (reference sequence). CDR3 protein: CAWSGPGQGYTEAFF. The CDR3 region has the DNA TGTGCCTGGAGTGGGCCGGGACAGGGATACACTGAAGCTTTCTTT.

The V and J genes are TRBV6-6 and TRBJ1-2, with 11 bases lining up with TRBD1. Germline trimming cut 4 bases from V and 5 bases from J; bases unmatched to any gene: 6. The CDR3 covers 15 residues. Germline CDR1 reads MNHNY; CDR2 reads SVGAGI (reference sequence). CDR3 region: CASSFSGTGGYGYTF. The CDR3 DNA is TGTGCCAGCAGTTTTTCCGGGACAGGGGGATATGGCTACACCTTC.

The V call is TRBV4-1, the J call TRBJ2-7; unclear D gene. This CDR3 is built from 14 residues. Germline V gene data show CDR1 as MGHRA and CDR2 as YSYEKL. Trimming removed 2 bases from V and 3 bases from J, with 11 bases in between. CDR3: CASSQPLAGYEQYF. The CDR3 DNA reads TGCGCCAGCAGCCAACCCTTGGCAGGCTACGAGCAGTACTTC.

The chain carries TRBV4-1 and TRBJ2-5, with D tentatively TRBD1 (5 bases). Germline-derived CDR1 and CDR2 are MGHRA and YSYEKL. V was clipped by 4 bases and J by 4 bases, with 10 bases between them. The CDR3 is 13 residues long. CDR3 in DNA: TGCGCCAGCAGCCCTCGTAGGGGAGAGACCCAGTACTTC. Translated, it gives CASSPRRGETQYF.

This clone turned up a few times. The V and J genes are TRBV11-2 and TRBJ2-7; 7 bases align to TRBD1. J was trimmed by 3 bases and V by 4 bases; bases with no gene match: 15. The CDR3 has 17 amino acids. From germline, CDR1 is SGHAT and CDR2 FQNNGV. The CDR3: CASSSKTRGQPFYEQYF. Written as DNA, the CDR3 is TGTGCCAGCAGCTCCAAAACCCGGGGACAGCCGTTCTACGAGCAGTACTTC.